Each of the 27 T cell receptor beta chains below was sequenced from the same sample in a study of lymphopenia after photon versus proton radiotherapy. TCRdb keeps only in-frame clones here, not all; method: immunoSEQ multiplex PCR. The repertoire holds around 3,000 clones, with less than 80% as singletons. The specimen comprised peripheral blood, sampled from a patient treated with proton-based radiotherapy. These receptors came from a man at least 80 years old with esophageal cancer.

V gene TRBV28 combines with J gene TRBJ1-4; no clear D gene. The CDR3 sequence is 11 residues long. V lost 8 bases and J lost 10, with 11 bases in between. The V gene's germline CDR1 is MDHEN and CDR2 SYDVKM. The CDR3 reads CASGTPGKLFF. The CDR3 DNA sequence: TGTGCCAGCGGCACCCCCGGAAAACTGTTTTTT.

This clone appeared a few times. CDR3 loop: CASGLSTLAETQYF. The CDR3 DNA reads as TGTGCTAGTGGTTTGTCAACACTTGCGGAGACCCAGTACTTC. The J gene is TRBJ2-5, the V gene TRBV12-5, with no clear D. CDR3 length equals 14 residues. Germline assignment: CDR1 LGHNT and CDR2 FRNRAP. Trimming shortened V by 2 bases and J by 5 bases, and 12 bases separated the two germline ends. Supplemented by reference TRBV12-5 and TRBJ2-5, the full variable domain reads DARVTQTPRHKVTEMGQEVTMRCQPILGHNTVFWYRQTMMQGLELLAYFRNRAPLDDSGMPKDRFSAEMPDATLATLKIQPSEPRDSAVYFCASGLSTLAETQYFGPGTRLLVL.

This clone was seen a few times. The chain has TRBV27 and TRBJ1-6; TRBD1 is a possible D gene (5 bases). Per the germline V gene, CDR1 is MNHEY and CDR2 is SMNVEV (reference sequence). The CDR3 spans 14 residues. V was clipped by 3 bases and J by 5 bases, with 8 bases between them. The CDR3 bases are TGTGCCAGCAGTTTTCGGGGCCATAATTCACCCCTCCACTTT. It encodes CASSFRGHNSPLHF.

The CDR3 is CASSLPGQISTIYF. Here the CDR3 DNA reads TGTGCCAGCAGCTTACCGGGACAAATATCGACCATATATTTT. The chain employs TRBV5-5 and TRBJ1-3; TRBD1 is a possible D gene (6 bases). V lost 2 bases, J lost 10 bases, and 16 bases lay in between. The length of the CDR3 is 14 residues. Germline V gene sequence: CDR1 SGHKS, CDR2 YYEKEE (reference sequence).

In its sample, this clone was seen a few times. Its ends do not fully match the called genes, so a read error is possible. The V call is TRBV4-1, the J call TRBJ2-7, with 9 nucleotides matching TRBD1. The CDR3 spans 13 residues. From germline, CDR1 is MGHRA and CDR2 YSYEKL. In DNA form, the CDR3 reads TGTGCCAGCGGGGACAGGGTGAGTGGCGAGCAGTACTTC. It translates to CASGDRVSGEQYF.

The chain combines TRBV4-1 with TRBJ2-5; possibly TRBD1 for D (6 bases). Germline lookup yields CDR1 MGHRA and CDR2 YSYEKL. The CDR3 has 18 amino acids. V gave up 0 bases and J gave up 0 bases, with 17 bases separating them. CDR3 in amino acids: CASSQEEQGRTYQETQYF. The CDR3 DNA is TGCGCCAGCAGCCAAGAGGAACAGGGCCGAACCTACCAAGAGACCCAGTACTTC.

The rearrangement joins TRBV2 to TRBJ2-1; D might be TRBD1 or TRBD2, each matching 5 bases. The CDR3 length is 18 residues. CDR1 is SNHLY and CDR2 is FYNNEI in the germline V gene. Trimming stripped 6 bases from V and 9 bases from J, with 30 bases between. CDR3 protein: CASRSKFTPWDGGGEQFF. CDR3 nucleotides: TGTGCCAGCAGGTCGAAATTTACTCCCTGGGATGGGGGTGGTGAGCAGTTCTTC.

The CDR3 bases are TGTGCCAGCAGCACAGACCCTCACACCGGGGAGCTGTTTTTT. This gives the protein CASSTDPHTGELFF. The chain joins TRBV7-9 to TRBJ2-2; no reliable D call. Trimming removed 5 bases at V and 3 bases at J, with 10 bases between. Germline V lookup: CDR1 SEHNR, CDR2 FQNEAQ (reference sequence). The CDR3 extends over 14 amino acids.

This clone was seen only a few times. The CDR3 protein is CASSFSIEDQETQYF. In nucleotides, the CDR3 is TGCGCCAGCAGCTTCAGCATCGAGGACCAAGAGACCCAGTACTTC. The chain recombines TRBV5-1 with TRBJ2-5; D remains ambiguous. Germline values: CDR1 SGHRS, CDR2 YFSETQ. The V and J ends lost 2 bases and 0 bases respectively, with 11 bases between them. CDR3 length: 15 residues.

The V call is TRBV20-1, the J call TRBJ2-1, with 10 bases fitting TRBD1. The V gene end was trimmed by 7 bases and the J gene end by 15 bases; junction bases not matched to a gene: 6. The CDR3 has 10 residues. From germline, CDR1 is DFQATT and CDR2 SNEGSKA (reference sequence). CDR3 sequence (DNA): TGCAGTGGACAGGGGGCGAGTACGTTCTTC. Protein: CSGQGASTFF.

The chain combines TRBV7-3 with TRBJ2-1, with no clear D. This CDR3 has 12 amino acids. CDR1 and CDR2 from the germline V gene are SGHTA and FQGTGA. V lost 0 bases and J lost 7, with 4 bases in between. CDR3 residues: CASSLTSNEQFF. CDR3 DNA: TGTGCCAGCAGCTTAACTAGTAATGAGCAGTTCTTC.

This clone was seen more than once but under ten times. The J gene is TRBJ2-7, the V gene TRBV6-5; tentatively, D is TRBD2 (5 bases). This CDR3 is built from 15 residues. Germline-derived CDR1 and CDR2 are MNHEY and SVGAGI. V lost 6 bases and J 3 bases, leaving 18 bases between the germline ends. The CDR3 reads CASRSLAGVGYEQYF. The CDR3 bases are TGTGCCAGCAGGAGCCTAGCCGGAGTGGGCTACGAGCAGTACTTC.

The V gene is TRBV5-6, the J gene TRBJ2-5; possible D gene TRBD2, 6 bases. V dropped 1 base and J dropped 5 bases, with 15 bases sitting between them. CDR3 length equals 15 residues. CDR1 is SGHDT and CDR2 is YYEEEE in the germline V gene. CDR3 loop: CASSLLGLASETQYF. In DNA form, the CDR3 reads TGTGCCAGCAGCTTGCTCGGGCTAGCGAGTGAGACCCAGTACTTC.

The chain couples TRBV29-1 to TRBJ2-7, with D hard to call. With 8 bases removed from V and 4 bases from J, the gap between germline ends came to 12 bases. The germline CDR1 and CDR2 sequences are SQVTM and ANQGSEA. This CDR3 region has 11 residues. CDR3 protein: CSYAREYEQYF. CDR3 DNA sequence: TGCAGCTACGCCCGAGAATACGAGCAGTACTTC.

The chain joins TRBV6-5 to TRBJ1-1; D remains ambiguous. Trimming took 9 bases from V and 3 from J, leaving 14 bases between them. The CDR3 is 13 residues long. The germline gives CDR1 MNHEY, CDR2 SVGAGI. The CDR3 sequence: CASGRRGDTEAFF. The CDR3 DNA reads TGTGCCAGTGGAAGGCGGGGAGACACTGAAGCTTTCTTT.

The rearrangement links TRBV11-2 to TRBJ2-7; 8 bases map to TRBD1. CDR1 and CDR2 (germline): SGHAT, FQNNGV. The CDR3 length is 15 residues. Trimming at V came to 5 bases and at J to 2 bases, leaving 8 bases not matched to a gene. The DNA of the CDR3 is TGTGCCAGCAGCCACACCGGGACAGGCCCCTACGAGCAGTACTTC. This sequence encodes CASSHTGTGPYEQYF.

The chain recombines TRBV7-2 with TRBJ2-1, with 11 bases aligning to TRBD2. Germline values: CDR1 SGHTA, CDR2 FQGNSA. This CDR3 has 15 residues. V gave up 4 bases and J gave up 10 bases; unmatched junction bases: 9. In DNA, the CDR3 is TGTGCCAGCAGCTCAGAACTAGCGGGAGTAAGAGAGCAGTTCTTC. Amino acid sequence: CASSSELAGVREQFF.

This CDR3 is CASSWPGLGASYEQYF. CDR3 DNA sequence: TGTGCCAGCAGCTGGCCCGGTTTAGGGGCCTCCTACGAGCAGTACTTC. This chain links TRBV7-8 with TRBJ2-7; possible D gene TRBD1, 5 bases. The CDR3 covers 16 residues. V was shortened by 4 bases and J by 0 bases, with 16 bases between the two germline ends. Germline assignment: CDR1 SGHVS and CDR2 FQNEAQ.

The chain recombines TRBV5-6 with TRBJ2-3; TRBD2 agrees at 13 bases. Germline CDR1 SGHDT, CDR2 YYEEEE. CDR3 size: 17 residues. Trimming removed 5 bases from V and 4 bases from J; junction bases left unmatched: 10. The chain's CDR3 is CASSLRLAGGRADTQYF. The CDR3 nucleotides read TGTGCCAGCAGTTTACGACTAGCGGGGGGCCGGGCAGATACGCAGTATTTT.

The chain uses TRBV2 and TRBJ2-3; TRBD2 is a possible D gene (7 bases). V gave up 8 bases and J gave up 1 base, with 19 bases separating them. This CDR3 is 16 amino acids long. The germline CDR1 and CDR2 sequences are SNHLY and FYNNEI. CDR3 protein: CASLPGGAGGTDTQYF. The DNA of the CDR3 is TGTGCCAGCCTCCCTGGGGGGGCGGGGGGCACAGATACGCAGTATTTT.

This CDR3 is CASRNVRQGGPDTQYF. CDR3 nucleotide sequence: TGTGCCAGTAGGAACGTGCGGCAGGGGGGACCAGATACGCAGTATTTT. This chain links TRBV19 with TRBJ2-3, with D perhaps matching TRBD1 (7 bases). The CDR3 has 16 residues. V lost 6 bases and J 4 bases, leaving 20 bases between the germline ends. Germline V gene sequence: CDR1 LNHDA, CDR2 SQIVND (reference sequence).

This chain links TRBV27 with TRBJ1-4; D is perhaps TRBD1 (5 bases). Germline V lookup: CDR1 MNHEY, CDR2 SMNVEV (reference sequence). This CDR3 has 15 amino acids. CDR3 protein: CSRSGHSCGNEKLFF. CDR3 nucleotides: TGTTCCCGGAGCGGACACTCCTGTGGTAATGAAAAACTGTTTTTT.

This clone appeared a single time. The chain couples TRBV11-3 to TRBJ2-3; 9 nucleotides agree with TRBD1. Germline values: CDR1 SGHNT, CDR2 YENEEA. CDR3 length: 14 amino acids. V shed 7 bases and J 6 bases; nucleotides not matched to a gene: 8. The CDR3 bases are TGTGCCAGCACTCGGAGACAGGGGGTGGATACGCAGTATTTT. Encoded protein: CASTRRQGVDTQYF.

V usage is TRBV6-4 and J usage is TRBJ2-2; TRBD2 matches at 12 bases. Germline CDR1 MRHNA, CDR2 SNTAGT. This CDR3 has 15 amino acids. V lost 3 bases and J lost 7; bases outside the gene matches: 3. CDR3 DNA sequence: TGTGCCAGCAGTGAACTAGCGGGGGGCCACGGGGAGCTGTTTTTT. Translation gives CASSELAGGHGELFF.

The chain couples TRBV28 to TRBJ1-4, with D unresolved. Trimming took 6 bases from V and 10 from J, leaving 18 bases between them. The CDR3 runs to 14 residues. The germline CDR1 and CDR2 sequences are MDHEN and SYDVKM. The CDR3 protein is CASSPAAGGGKLFF. CDR3 coding DNA: TGTGCCAGCAGCCCGGCGGCGGGAGGCGGAAAACTGTTTTTT.

The chain is built from TRBV7-9 and TRBJ1-1; maybe TRBD1 (6 bases). From germline, CDR1 is SEHNR and CDR2 FQNEAQ (reference sequence). The CDR3 extends over 15 amino acids. Between the trimmed V and J ends, which lost 1 base and 3 bases, there was a span of 12 bases. CDR3 amino acids: CASSLGQGWDTEAFF. The CDR3 DNA is TGTGCCAGCAGCTTAGGTCAGGGGTGGGACACTGAAGCTTTCTTT.

This clone was seen only a few times. Germline and junction disagree at one end, which may indicate a read error. This rearrangement joins TRBV4-1 to TRBJ2-7; 9 nucleotides match TRBD1. The CDR3 consists of 16 residues. Germline V gives CDR1 MGHRA, CDR2 YSYEKL. For the CDR3, the DNA is TGTGCCAGCAGCCAAGTGCTAGGGACAGGGTCGGGTGAGCAGTACTTC. It codes for CASSQVLGTGSGEQYF.